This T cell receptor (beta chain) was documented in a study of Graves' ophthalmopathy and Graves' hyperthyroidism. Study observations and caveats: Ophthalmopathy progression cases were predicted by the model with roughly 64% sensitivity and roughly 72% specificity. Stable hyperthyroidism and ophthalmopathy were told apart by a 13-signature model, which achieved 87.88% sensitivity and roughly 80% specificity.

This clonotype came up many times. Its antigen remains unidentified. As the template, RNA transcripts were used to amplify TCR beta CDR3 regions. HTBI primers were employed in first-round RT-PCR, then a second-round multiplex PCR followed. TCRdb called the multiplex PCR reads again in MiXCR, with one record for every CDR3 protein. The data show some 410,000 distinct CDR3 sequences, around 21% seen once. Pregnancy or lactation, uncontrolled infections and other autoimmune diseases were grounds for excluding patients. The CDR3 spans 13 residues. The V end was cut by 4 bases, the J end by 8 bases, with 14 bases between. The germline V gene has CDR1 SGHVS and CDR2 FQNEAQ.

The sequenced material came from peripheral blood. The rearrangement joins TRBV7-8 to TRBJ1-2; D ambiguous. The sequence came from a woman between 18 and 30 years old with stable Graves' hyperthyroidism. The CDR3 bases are TGTGCCAGCAGCTCCCGTGACGGAAGAGGCTACACCTTC. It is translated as CASSSRDGRGYTF.